Below are 17 T cell receptor beta chains sequenced from a single sample in a study of T cells in Graves' hyperthyroidism and ophthalmopathy. Amplified TCR beta CDR3 regions derived from RNA transcripts. In the first-round RT-PCR of the TCR CDR3, the HTBI primer set was used. One entry per CDR3 protein results from TCRdb running MiXCR on the multiplex PCR reads. Seen here are fewer than 300,000 distinct CDR3 sequences, about 16% observed once, and the top ten hold around 30%. The sample consisted of blood. Every receptor here comes from a woman aged 45-60 years with Graves' hyperthyroidism that later progressed to Graves' ophthalmopathy.

This clonotype was picked up many times. The chain recombines TRBV6-1 with TRBJ2-2; 9 positions agree with TRBD1. The CDR3 spans 16 residues. CDR1 and CDR2 from the germline V gene are MNHNS and SASEGT. With V trimmed by 4 bases and J by 7 bases, 10 bases remained unmatched. CDR3 amino acids: CASSGFGTGLDGELFF. DNA of the CDR3: TGTGCCAGCAGTGGGTTCGGGACAGGGTTGGACGGGGAGCTGTTTTTT.

This clonotype showed up many times. This sequence joins TRBV2 and TRBJ2-2, with a weak D call TRBD2 (6 bases). The V gene lost 6 bases and the J gene lost 6 bases, with 8 bases spanning the gap. CDR1 is SNHLY and CDR2 is FYNNEI in the germline V gene. The CDR3 is 12 residues long. The CDR3 reads CASRGGAGELFF. CDR3 nucleotides: TGTGCCAGCAGGGGCGGGGCCGGGGAGCTGTTTTTT.

This clonotype was picked up many times. The chain carries TRBV5-1 and TRBJ2-7, with D maybe TRBD1 (6 bases). The CDR3 length is 14 residues. The V end lost 3 bases, the J end lost 6 bases, and 16 bases lay between the germline ends. Germline CDR1 SGHRS, CDR2 YFSETQ. CDR3 nucleotides: TGCGCCAGCAGCTGGGGGCCCAAAGGGGTCGAGCAGTACTTC. It codes for CASSWGPKGVEQYF.

This clonotype was detected ten times or more. The chain is built from TRBV30 and TRBJ2-7; TRBD2 aligns across 10 bases. J lost 4 bases, V lost 1 base, and 19 bases had no gene match. Germline loops: CDR1 GTSNPN, CDR2 SVGIG (reference sequence). There are 19 residues in the CDR3. The CDR3 region has the DNA TGTGCCTGGAGTGATGGGTGGGCTAGCGGGAGAGGGAGGGATTACGAGCAGTACTTC. Encoded protein: CAWSDGWASGRGRDYEQYF.

The sample holds many counts of this clonotype. The chain combines TRBV14 with TRBJ1-1; a possible D gene is TRBD1 (6 bases). The germline V gene has CDR1 SGHDN and CDR2 FVKESK. V was shortened by 4 bases and J by 4 bases, with 16 bases between the two germline ends. The CDR3 sequence is 15 residues long. The CDR3 here is CASSPLQGYGTEAFF. The CDR3 nucleotides read TGTGCCAGCAGCCCGCTACAGGGATACGGCACTGAAGCTTTCTTT.

This clonotype was seen many times. The rearrangement joins TRBV3-1 to TRBJ2-5; unclear D gene. V was clipped by 3 bases and J by 1 base, with 3 bases between them. Germline CDR1 and CDR2: LGHDT and YNNKEL (reference sequence). This CDR3 has 12 residues. This CDR3 reads CASSHIQETQYF. DNA for the CDR3: TGTGCCAGCAGCCACATCCAAGAGACCCAGTACTTC.

This clonotype was recorded a few times. V is TRBV15 and J is TRBJ1-4; D uncertain. Trimming removed 1 base from V and 7 bases from J, with 10 bases in between. Germline V gene data show CDR1 as LNHNV and CDR2 as YYDKDF (reference sequence). The CDR3 runs 14 residues. The CDR3, as DNA: TGTGCCACCAGCAGAGTAGGCATCTTTGAAAAACTGTTTTTT. Amino acid sequence: CATSRVGIFEKLFF.

J is TRBJ1-3 and V is TRBV5-1; 8 bases line up with TRBD1. V shed 3 bases, J shed 1 base, and the junction held 3 bases outside the gene matches. The CDR3 sequence is 15 residues long. The germline V gene has CDR1 SGHRS and CDR2 YFSETQ. The CDR3 sequence: CASSYTGGSGNTIYF. For the CDR3, the DNA is TGCGCCAGCAGCTACACAGGGGGATCTGGAAACACCATATATTTT.

This clonotype was picked up many times. The chain employs TRBV28 and TRBJ2-2; D possibly corresponds to TRBD1 (6 bases). The CDR3 runs 13 residues. Germline-derived CDR1 and CDR2 are MDHEN and SYDVKM. Trimming shortened V by 8 bases and J by 7 bases, and 14 bases separated the two germline ends. The chain's CDR3 is CASGTGLGGELFF. The CDR3, as DNA: TGTGCCAGCGGAACAGGGTTGGGCGGGGAGCTGTTTTTT.

CDR3 protein: CASTNPGISGNTIYF. The CDR3 coding sequence is TGTGCCAGCACTAACCCGGGGATCTCTGGAAACACCATATATTTT. J is TRBJ1-3 and V is TRBV6-1; D unresolved. Trimming stripped 7 bases from V and 0 bases from J, with 13 bases between. The CDR3 consists of 15 residues. Germline CDR1 and CDR2: MNHNS and SASEGT.

This clonotype was seen ten or more times. The rearrangement links TRBV5-1 to TRBJ1-2, with 8 bases matching TRBD1. The CDR3 has 15 amino acids. With V trimmed by 1 base and J by 4 bases, 6 bases remained unmatched. Germline CDR1 SGHRS, CDR2 YFSETQ. CDR3 protein: CASSLTAGGSYGYTF. The CDR3 DNA sequence: TGCGCCAGCAGCTTGACGGCAGGGGGCAGCTATGGCTACACCTTC.

This clonotype was picked up many times. The V call is TRBV19, the J call TRBJ2-2; D is unresolved. This CDR3 has 16 amino acids. V shed 3 bases and J shed 3 bases, with 14 bases lying between them. CDR1 and CDR2 from the germline V gene are LNHDA and SQIVND (reference sequence). CDR3 sequence: CASSIPWGVDTGELFF. As DNA, the CDR3 is TGTGCCAGTAGTATCCCCTGGGGTGTGGACACCGGGGAGCTGTTTTTT.

This clonotype was recorded at least ten times. The V gene is TRBV15, the J gene TRBJ2-5; a possible D gene is TRBD1 (6 bases). The CDR3 spans 16 residues. Germline-derived CDR1 and CDR2 are LNHNV and YYDKDF (reference sequence). V lost 5 bases and J lost 4, with 20 bases in between. CDR3 amino acids: CATSLQTGYGGETQYF. DNA of the CDR3: TGTGCCACCAGCCTTCAAACAGGGTACGGTGGAGAGACCCAGTACTTC.

This clonotype was seen repeatedly, ten times or more. The V call is TRBV28, the J call TRBJ2-1; TRBD2 matches at 10 bases. Germline V gene sequence: CDR1 MDHEN, CDR2 SYDVKM. This CDR3 has 17 residues. With 4 bases clipped from V and 2 bases from J, the junction kept 8 bases outside the gene matches. CDR3 DNA sequence: TGTGCCAGCAGTTCTGGCGGGACTAGCGAACCCTACAATGAGCAGTTCTTC. Translated, it gives CASSSGGTSEPYNEQFF. The full variable domain, completed using reference TRBV28 and TRBJ2-1, is DVKVTQSSRYLVKRTGEKVFLECVQDMDHENMFWYRQDPGLGLRLIYFSYDVKMKEKGDIPEGYSVSREKKERFSLILESASTNQTSMYLCASSSGGTSEPYNEQFFGPGTRLTVL.

The sample holds many counts of this clonotype. This chain connects TRBV10-3 to TRBJ1-1; D perhaps matches TRBD1 (6 bases). The V and J ends lost 10 bases and 5 bases respectively, with 20 bases between them. The germline V gene encodes CDR1 ENHRY and CDR2 SYGVKD. CDR3 length: 14 residues. The CDR3 protein is CATQIGSGETEAFF. The CDR3 DNA is TGTGCCACCCAGATAGGTTCAGGGGAAACTGAAGCTTTCTTT.

This clonotype appeared many times. The chain recombines TRBV11-2 with TRBJ2-7; no clear D. The CDR3 covers 15 residues. Germline V lookup: CDR1 SGHAT, CDR2 FQNNGV. With 0 bases removed from V and 0 bases from J, the gap between germline ends came to 9 bases. The CDR3 region is CASSLDPAVSYEQYF. Written as DNA, the CDR3 is TGTGCCAGCAGCTTAGATCCCGCAGTCTCCTACGAGCAGTACTTC. The full variable domain, with the rest looked up from reference TRBV11-2 and TRBJ2-7, is EAGVAQSPRYKIIEKRQSVAFWCNPISGHATLYWYQQILGQGPKLLIQFQNNGVVDDSQLPKDRFSAERLKGVDSTLKIQPAKLEDSAVYLCASSLDPAVSYEQYFGPGTRLTVT.

This clonotype was seen ten or more times. The V gene is TRBV5-1, the J gene TRBJ1-2; 9 bases agree with TRBD1. The germline V gene encodes CDR1 SGHRS and CDR2 YFSETQ. The junction had 8 bases not matched to a gene; V was cut back by 3 bases and J by 2 bases. The CDR3 length is 16 residues. DNA for the CDR3: TGCGCCAGCAGCTCGGGGGGGACAGGGTACAACTATGGCTACACCTTC. As protein: CASSSGGTGYNYGYTF.